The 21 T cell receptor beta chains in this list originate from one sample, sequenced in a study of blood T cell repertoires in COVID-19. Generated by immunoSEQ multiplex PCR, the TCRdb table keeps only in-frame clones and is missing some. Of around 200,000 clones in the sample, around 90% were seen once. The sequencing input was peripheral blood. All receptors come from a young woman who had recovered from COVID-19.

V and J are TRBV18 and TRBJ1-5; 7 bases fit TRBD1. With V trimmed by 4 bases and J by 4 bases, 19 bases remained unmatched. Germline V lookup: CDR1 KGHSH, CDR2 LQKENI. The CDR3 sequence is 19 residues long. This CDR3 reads CASSQRGTGDSGGNQPQHF. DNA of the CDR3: TGTGCCAGCTCACAGAGGGGGACCGGGGACAGCGGTGGAAATCAGCCCCAGCATTTT. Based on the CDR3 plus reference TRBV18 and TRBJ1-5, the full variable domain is NAGVMQNPRHLVRRRGQEARLRCSPMKGHSHVYWYRQLPEEGLKFMVYLQKENIIDESGMPKERFSAEFPKEGPSILRIQQVVRGDSAAYFCASSQRGTGDSGGNQPQHFGDGTRLSIL.

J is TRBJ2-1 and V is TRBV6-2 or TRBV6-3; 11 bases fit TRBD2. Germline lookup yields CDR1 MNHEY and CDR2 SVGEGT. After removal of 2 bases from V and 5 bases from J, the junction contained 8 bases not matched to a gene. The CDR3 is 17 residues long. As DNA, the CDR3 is TGTGCCAGCAGTTACGCGCTCGGGACTAGCGGTAACAATGAGCAGTTCTTC. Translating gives CASSYALGTSGNNEQFF.

The CDR3, as DNA: TGTGCCAGCTCACCACAGACTATTAACACTGAAGCTTTCTTT. Residues: CASSPQTINTEAFF. This chain connects TRBV18 to TRBJ1-1; D gene uncertain. V lost 1 base and J 2 bases, leaving 8 bases between the germline ends. CDR1 is KGHSH and CDR2 is LQKENI in the germline V gene. The CDR3 sequence is 14 residues long.

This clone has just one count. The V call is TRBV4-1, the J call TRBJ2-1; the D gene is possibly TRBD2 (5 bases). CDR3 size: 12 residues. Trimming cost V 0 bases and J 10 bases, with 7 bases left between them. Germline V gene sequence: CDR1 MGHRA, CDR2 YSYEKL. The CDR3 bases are TGCGCCAGCAGCCAAGATCCGGGGGAGCAGTTCTTC. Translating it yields CASSQDPGEQFF.

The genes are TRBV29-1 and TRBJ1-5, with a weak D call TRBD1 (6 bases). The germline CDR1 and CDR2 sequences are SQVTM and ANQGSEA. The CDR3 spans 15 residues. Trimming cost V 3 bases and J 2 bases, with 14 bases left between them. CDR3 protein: CSVDSGDGGNQPQHF. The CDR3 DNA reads TGCAGCGTTGATTCAGGGGACGGCGGCAATCAGCCCCAGCATTTT.

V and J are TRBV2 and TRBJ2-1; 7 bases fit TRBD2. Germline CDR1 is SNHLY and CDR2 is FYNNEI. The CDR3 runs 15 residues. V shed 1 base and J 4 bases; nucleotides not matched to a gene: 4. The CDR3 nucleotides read TGTGCCAGCAGTGAAGGCGGGAGACGGTACAATGAGCAGTTCTTC. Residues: CASSEGGRRYNEQFF.

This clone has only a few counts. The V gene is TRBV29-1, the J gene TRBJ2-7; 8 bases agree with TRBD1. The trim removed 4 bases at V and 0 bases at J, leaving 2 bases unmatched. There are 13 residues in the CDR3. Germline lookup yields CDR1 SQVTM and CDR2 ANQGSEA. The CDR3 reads CSVGTGISYEQYF. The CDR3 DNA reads TGCAGCGTTGGGACAGGGATCTCCTACGAGCAGTACTTC.

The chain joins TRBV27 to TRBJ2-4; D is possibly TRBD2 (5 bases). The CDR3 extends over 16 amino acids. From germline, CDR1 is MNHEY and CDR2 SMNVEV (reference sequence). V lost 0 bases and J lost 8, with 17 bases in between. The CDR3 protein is CASSLSPPGLADIQYF. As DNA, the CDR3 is TGTGCCAGCAGTTTATCTCCTCCCGGTCTAGCTGACATTCAGTACTTC.

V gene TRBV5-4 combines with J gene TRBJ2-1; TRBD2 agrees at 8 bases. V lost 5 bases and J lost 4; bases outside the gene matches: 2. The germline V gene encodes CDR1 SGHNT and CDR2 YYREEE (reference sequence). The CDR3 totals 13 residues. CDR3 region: CASRASGYNEQFF. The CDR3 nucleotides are TGTGCCAGCAGGGCTAGCGGGTACAATGAGCAGTTCTTC.

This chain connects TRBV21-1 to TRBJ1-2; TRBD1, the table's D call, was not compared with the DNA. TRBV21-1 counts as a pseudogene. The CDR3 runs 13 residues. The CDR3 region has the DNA TGTGCCAGCGGAACAGGGTGCGACTATGGCTACACCTTC. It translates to CASGTGCDYGYTF.

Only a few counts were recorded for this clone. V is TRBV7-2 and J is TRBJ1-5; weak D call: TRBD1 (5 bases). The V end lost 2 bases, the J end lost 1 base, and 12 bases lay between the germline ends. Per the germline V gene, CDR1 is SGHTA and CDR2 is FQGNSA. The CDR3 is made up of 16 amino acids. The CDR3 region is CASSLQGYGSNQPQHF. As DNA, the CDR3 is TGTGCCAGCAGCTTACAGGGTTATGGGAGCAATCAGCCCCAGCATTTT.

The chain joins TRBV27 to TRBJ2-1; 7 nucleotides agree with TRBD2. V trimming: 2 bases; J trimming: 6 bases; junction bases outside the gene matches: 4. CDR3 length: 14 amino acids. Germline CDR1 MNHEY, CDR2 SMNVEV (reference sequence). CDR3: CASSLGGSGNEQFF. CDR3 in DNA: TGTGCCAGCAGTTTAGGCGGGAGCGGCAATGAGCAGTTCTTC.

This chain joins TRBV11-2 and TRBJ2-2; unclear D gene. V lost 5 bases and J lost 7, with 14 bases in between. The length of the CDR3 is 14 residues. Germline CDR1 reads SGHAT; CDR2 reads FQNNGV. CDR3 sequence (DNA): TGTGCCAGCAGCCGACCGGCGGCAAGCGGGGAGCTGTTTTTT. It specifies CASSRPAASGELFF.

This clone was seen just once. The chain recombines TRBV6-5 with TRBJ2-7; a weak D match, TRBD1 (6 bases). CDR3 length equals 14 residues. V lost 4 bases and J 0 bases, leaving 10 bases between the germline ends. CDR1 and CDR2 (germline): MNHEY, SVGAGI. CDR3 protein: CASSSSRGSYEQYF. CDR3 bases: TGTGCCAGCAGTTCTTCCAGGGGCTCCTACGAGCAGTACTTC.

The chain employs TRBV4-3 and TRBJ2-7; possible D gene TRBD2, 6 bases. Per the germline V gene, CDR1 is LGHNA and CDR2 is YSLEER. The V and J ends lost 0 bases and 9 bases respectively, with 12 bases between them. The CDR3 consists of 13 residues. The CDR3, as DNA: TGCGCCAGCAGCCAAGATGGAAGGGGAGGGCAGTACTTC. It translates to CASSQDGRGGQYF.

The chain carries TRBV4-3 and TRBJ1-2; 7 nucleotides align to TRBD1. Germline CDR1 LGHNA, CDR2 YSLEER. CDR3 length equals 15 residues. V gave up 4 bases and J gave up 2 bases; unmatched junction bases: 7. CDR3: CASSPGTVTNYGYTF. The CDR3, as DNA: TGCGCCAGCAGCCCCGGGACAGTAACAAACTATGGCTACACCTTC.

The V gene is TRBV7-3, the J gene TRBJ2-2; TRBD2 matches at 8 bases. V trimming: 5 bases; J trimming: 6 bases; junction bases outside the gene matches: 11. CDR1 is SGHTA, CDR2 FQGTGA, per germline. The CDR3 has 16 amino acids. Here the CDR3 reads CASSPTSGRRAGELFF. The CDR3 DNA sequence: TGTGCCAGCAGCCCGACGAGCGGGAGACGGGCCGGGGAGCTGTTTTTT. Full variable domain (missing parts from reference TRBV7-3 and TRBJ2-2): GAGVSQTPSNKVTEKGKYVELRCDPISGHTALYWYRQSLGQGPEFLIYFQGTGAADDSGLPNDRFFAVRPEGSVSTLKIQRTERGDSAVYLCASSPTSGRRAGELFFGEGSRLTVL.

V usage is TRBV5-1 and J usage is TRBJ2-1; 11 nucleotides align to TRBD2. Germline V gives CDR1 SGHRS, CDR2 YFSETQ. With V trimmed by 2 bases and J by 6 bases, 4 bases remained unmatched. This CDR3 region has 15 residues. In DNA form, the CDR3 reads TGCGCCAGCAGCTTACCGGGACTAGCGGTCAATGAGCAGTTCTTC. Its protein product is CASSLPGLAVNEQFF.

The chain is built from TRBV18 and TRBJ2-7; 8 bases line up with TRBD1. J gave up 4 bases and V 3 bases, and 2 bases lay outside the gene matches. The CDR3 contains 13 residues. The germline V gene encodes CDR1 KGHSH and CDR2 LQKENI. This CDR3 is CASSPYRGYEQYF. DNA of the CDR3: TGTGCCAGCTCACCGTACAGGGGGTACGAGCAGTACTTC. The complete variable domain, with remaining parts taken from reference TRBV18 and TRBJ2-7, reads NAGVMQNPRHLVRRRGQEARLRCSPMKGHSHVYWYRQLPEEGLKFMVYLQKENIIDESGMPKERFSAEFPKEGPSILRIQQVVRGDSAAYFCASSPYRGYEQYFGPGTRLTVT.

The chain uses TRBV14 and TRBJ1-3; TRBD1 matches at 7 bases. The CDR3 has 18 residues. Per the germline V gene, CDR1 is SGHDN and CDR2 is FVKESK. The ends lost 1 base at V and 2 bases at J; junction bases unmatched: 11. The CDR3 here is CASSQAVGARGTGNTIYF. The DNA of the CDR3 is TGTGCCAGCAGCCAAGCAGTAGGAGCCAGGGGGACTGGAAACACCATATATTTT. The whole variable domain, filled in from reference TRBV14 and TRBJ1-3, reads EAGVTQFPSHSVIEKGQTVTLRCDPISGHDNLYWYRRVMGKEIKFLLHFVKESKQDESGMPNNRFLAERTGGTYSTLKVQPAELEDSGVYFCASSQAVGARGTGNTIYFGEGSWLTVV.

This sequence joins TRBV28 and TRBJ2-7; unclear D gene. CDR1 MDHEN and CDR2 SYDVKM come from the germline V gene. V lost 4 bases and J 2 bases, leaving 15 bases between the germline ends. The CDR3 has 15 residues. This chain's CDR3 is CASSWMVGAAYEQYF. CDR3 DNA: TGTGCCAGCAGTTGGATGGTTGGAGCAGCCTACGAGCAGTACTTC.